The T cell receptor (beta chain) described here comes from a study of glioma-infiltrating T cells. This clonotype came up many times. One junction end disagrees with the germline gene, perhaps due to a read error. Amplification of TCR alpha and beta CDR3 regions from RNA used iRepertoire nested multiplex PCR. TCRdb re-analysed the multiplex PCR reads in MiXCR, keeping a single row per CDR3 protein. The data show approximately 130,000 distinct CDR3 sequences, approximately 26% seen once. Germline assignment: CDR1 SGHTA and CDR2 FQGNSA. The CDR3 has 9 amino acids. This clonotype originated in a human donor with low-grade glioma or glioblastoma, undergoing nonglioma brain surgery, or in good health (not recorded which). The sequencing sample was made of glioma tissue, nonneoplastic brain tissue, or PBMCs (not recorded which). The chain carries TRBV7-2 and TRBJ2-5; tentative D call: TRBD2 (5 bases). CDR3 DNA: TGTGCCAGCAGCTTGCTAGCTGGGTTC. Translation gives CASSLLAGF. The whole variable domain, remainder taken from reference TRBV7-2 and TRBJ2-5, is GAGVSQSPSNKVTEKGKDVELRCDPISGHTALYWYRQSLGQGLEFLIYFQGNSAPDKSGLPSDRFSAERTGGSVSTLTIQRTQQEDSAVYLCASSLLAGFGPGTRLLVL.